Listed below are T cell receptor beta chains from one sample, sequenced in a study of T-cell reconstitution after alpha-beta-depleted transplantation in children. MiXCR, run by TCRdb on the PCR reads, gives a single entry per CDR3 protein. The table lists roughly 220,000 distinct CDR3 sequences, about 8.8% of them singletons. Sequenced material: PBMCs from the stem cell graft donor, taken from the stem cell graft. Receptors were obtained from a human donor who donated a stem cell graft to a child with SCID. The conserved cysteine and the conserved F or W are not part of the CDR3 here. Fields, in order: clone size, CDR3 length, V gene, D gene, CDR3 protein. The D gene is left open where the match is weak. The size entry is marked missing in some rows and otherwise reads once, few, many or a size class.

abundance: many
len: 11
v_gene: TRBV3-1
d_gene: -
CDR3aa: ASSRGLQETQY

abundance: -
len: 10
v_gene: TRBV20-1
d_gene: -
CDR3aa: SANRESYGYT

abundance: many
len: 14
v_gene: TRBV15
d_gene: -
CDR3aa: ATSTGVEGITQPQH

abundance: many
len: 14
v_gene: TRBV28
d_gene: -
CDR3aa: ASSAPGWGTYNEQF

abundance: many
len: 12
v_gene: TRBV20-1
d_gene: TRBD1
CDR3aa: SARRQGIQETQY

abundance: many
len: 13
v_gene: TRBV7-9
d_gene: TRBD1
CDR3aa: ASSAGTGDQETQY

abundance: many
len: 16
v_gene: TRBV15
d_gene: -
CDR3aa: ATSRSPSTLFTTDTQY

abundance: many
len: 10
v_gene: TRBV2
d_gene: -
CDR3aa: ARRSLTDTQY

abundance: -
len: 13
v_gene: TRBV5-1
d_gene: TRBD1
CDR3aa: ASSFSQGGSTEAF

abundance: many
len: 10
v_gene: TRBV5-1
d_gene: TRBD1
CDR3aa: ASSPDRVGAF

abundance: -
len: 12
v_gene: TRBV10-3
d_gene: -
CDR3aa: ATRLPDSTDTQY

abundance: many
len: 12
v_gene: TRBV7-9
d_gene: TRBD1
CDR3aa: ASSYRGITDTQY